This TCR beta chain stems from a study of vaccination and CD4 T cells after COVID-19. Cultured CD4+ T cells had their DNA profiled by the Oncomine TCR Beta short-read assay. TCRdb passed the PCR reads through MiXCR, listing each CDR3 protein once. The sample gives about 20,000 distinct CDR3 sequences, over 50% of which show up once; 3.5% to 4.5% is in the top ten. There are 15 residues in the CDR3. Looked up from germline, CDR1 is SGHNT and CDR2 is YENEEA. Trimming cost V 1 base and J 4 bases; bases outside gene matches: 1. About this clonotype itself: The antigen remains unidentified.

Treatment meaning: roughly 11-day PBMC culture with coronavirus spike peptide pools or control peptides (ViraFEST assay). The chain combines TRBV11-3 with TRBJ1-5; 10 positions agree with TRBD1. What was sequenced was CD4+ T cells from blood, cultured in vitro. The source is a human donor who had recovered from COVID-19. The DNA of the CDR3 is TGTGCCAGCAGCTTAGGACAGGGGGCAAATCAGCCCCAGCATTTT. Its translation is CASSLGQGANQPQHF.